This T cell receptor beta chain was recorded in a study of OX40 agonist ivuxolimab in advanced cancers. Overall study: One hepatocellular carcinoma and a couple of cutaneous melanoma patients partially responded.

Assay: immunoSEQ multiplex PCR; the TCRdb copy retains only in-frame clones and omits some. In the table there are more than 15,000 clones, 82% of which are singletons. This clone has only a few counts. Trimming removed 2 bases from V and 4 bases from J; junction bases left unmatched: 4. CDR3 size: 14 residues. Germline lookup yields CDR1 SGHNT and CDR2 YENEEA. Sequencing was performed on CD4+ or CD8+ T cells sorted from blood, taken in a trial of the OX40 agonist ivuxolimab. The chain links TRBV11-3 to TRBJ1-1, with 7 bases that match TRBD1. The clonotype was recovered from an adult with an advanced solid tumor such as melanoma, head and neck, liver or kidney cancer. CDR3 sequence reads: CASSLHRGSTEAFF. For the CDR3, the DNA is TGTGCCAGCAGCTTACACAGGGGATCCACTGAAGCTTTCTTT.